These 12 T cell receptor beta chains came from one sample sequenced in a study of blood T cell repertoires in COVID-19. Sequenced by immunoSEQ multiplex PCR; TCRdb stores in-frame clones only, minus some. The repertoire holds 45,000 to 55,000 clones, with roughly four fifths as singletons. The source material was peripheral blood. Receptors were obtained from an elderly man with COVID-19, enrolled during active disease.

With respect to this clone: Other DNA variants within this sample encode the same CDR3. This chain connects TRBV7-9 to TRBJ2-1, with TRBD2 identical over 9 bases. Germline-derived CDR1 and CDR2 are SEHNR and FQNEAQ (reference sequence). The CDR3 runs to 16 residues. V trimming: 2 bases; J trimming: 1 base; junction bases outside the gene matches: 3. The CDR3 DNA is TGTGCCAGCAGCTTATCGCTAGCGGGGTCCTACAATGAGCAGTTCTTC. It translates to CASSLSLAGSYNEQFF.

The chain uses TRBV28 and TRBJ2-1; 9 bases are a match to TRBD1. CDR3 size: 15 residues. Trimming took 6 bases from V and 0 from J; bases not matched to a gene: 3. Germline V gives CDR1 MDHEN, CDR2 SYDVKM. This CDR3 reads CASSSGQGSYNEQFF. The CDR3 coding sequence is TGTGCCAGCAGCTCGGGACAGGGCTCCTACAATGAGCAGTTCTTC.

This rearrangement joins TRBV27 to TRBJ1-2; 7 bases match TRBD1. Germline trimming cut 2 bases from V and 3 bases from J; bases unmatched to any gene: 3. The germline gives CDR1 MNHEY, CDR2 SMNVEV (reference sequence). This CDR3 has 14 amino acids. CDR3 region: CASSLVRGDYGYTF. The CDR3 DNA reads as TGTGCCAGCAGTTTAGTCAGGGGGGACTATGGCTACACCTTC.

The V call is TRBV18, the J call TRBJ2-7, with 8 positions matching TRBD2. Germline trimming cut 4 bases from V and 5 bases from J; bases unmatched to any gene: 10. The CDR3 runs to 15 residues. Looked up from germline, CDR1 is KGHSH and CDR2 is LQKENI. The CDR3 DNA follows: TGTGCCAGCTCACTCGGAGCGGGAGTGGTGGACGAGCAGTACGTC. Its protein is CASSLGAGVVDEQYV.

J is TRBJ1-1 and V is TRBV18; no reliable D call. The germline V gene encodes CDR1 KGHSH and CDR2 LQKENI. V was clipped by 3 bases and J by 1 base, with 6 bases between them. The CDR3 has 13 amino acids. The CDR3 sequence: CASSPAKNTEAFF. The CDR3 coding sequence is TGTGCCAGCTCACCGGCCAAGAACACTGAAGCTTTCTTT. The entire variable domain, with the rest obtained from reference TRBV18 and TRBJ1-1, is as follows: NAGVMQNPRHLVRRRGQEARLRCSPMKGHSHVYWYRQLPEEGLKFMVYLQKENIIDESGMPKERFSAEFPKEGPSILRIQQVVRGDSAAYFCASSPAKNTEAFFGQGTRLTVV.

This clone has just a few counts. CDR3 sequence: CASSFNSNTDTQYF. CDR3 nucleotide sequence: TGTGCCAGCAGCTTCAATAGTAACACAGATACGCAGTATTTT. The chain uses TRBV5-4 and TRBJ2-3; D not certain. V lost 2 bases and J lost 2, with 9 bases in between. Germline CDR1 and CDR2: SGHNT and YYREEE (reference sequence). The CDR3 has 14 residues.

The chain has TRBV5-1 and TRBJ1-5; D unclear. V lost 5 bases, J lost 1 base, and 7 bases lay in between. CDR1 is SGHRS and CDR2 is YFSETQ in the germline V gene. The CDR3 consists of 13 residues. CDR3 coding DNA: TGCGCCAGCAGGCGGGAAAGCAATCAGCCCCAGCATTTT. It encodes CASRRESNQPQHF.

V and J are TRBV7-2 and TRBJ1-3; D may be TRBD1 (5 bases). Looked up from germline, CDR1 is SGHTA and CDR2 is FQGNSA. Trimming took 5 bases from V and 1 from J, leaving 12 bases between them. This CDR3 has 15 amino acids. CDR3 sequence: CASSPLGVSGNTIYF. CDR3 bases: TGTGCCAGCAGCCCCTTAGGGGTTTCTGGAAACACCATATATTTT.

The chain recombines TRBV28 with TRBJ2-7, with TRBD2 as a possible D gene (5 bases). This CDR3 contains 13 residues. Trimming left V 8 bases short and J 0 bases short, with 11 bases between. CDR1 and CDR2 from the germline V gene are MDHEN and SYDVKM. The CDR3 bases are TGTGCCAGCTCCCCACTAGTCTCCTACGAGCAGTACTTC. Translation: CASSPLVSYEQYF. Looking up the rest from reference TRBV28 and TRBJ2-7 gives the full variable domain: DVKVTQSSRYLVKRTGEKVFLECVQDMDHENMFWYRQDPGLGLRLIYFSYDVKMKEKGDIPEGYSVSREKKERFSLILESASTNQTSMYLCASSPLVSYEQYFGPGTRLTVT.

This chain uses TRBV19 with TRBJ2-2, with 8 bases aligning to TRBD1. The CDR3 is made up of 14 amino acids. The V and J ends lost 6 bases and 8 bases, in that order; junction bases with no gene match: 8. Germline V CDR1 and CDR2: LNHDA, SQIVND (reference sequence). CDR3 in DNA: TGTGCCAGTAGCGCGACAGGGGCGGGTGGGGAGCTGTTTTTT. Encoded protein: CASSATGAGGELFF. The entire variable domain, with the rest obtained from reference TRBV19 and TRBJ2-2, is as follows: DGGITQSPKYLFRKEGQNVTLSCEQNLNHDAMYWYRQDPGQGLRLIYYSQIVNDFQKGDIAEGYSVSREKKESFPLTVTSAQKNPTAFYLCASSATGAGGELFFGEGSRLTVL.

The chain is built from TRBV7-7 and TRBJ2-5, with D possibly being TRBD2 (7 bases). The CDR3 loop spans 14 amino acids. The germline V gene has CDR1 SSHAT and CDR2 FNYEAQ (reference sequence). V shed 2 bases and J shed 4 bases, with 11 bases lying between them. This CDR3 reads CASSLRGAGETQYF. The CDR3 nucleotides read TGTGCCAGCAGCTTACGGGGGGCCGGAGAGACCCAGTACTTC.

The V call is TRBV6-5, the J call TRBJ2-2, with D possibly being TRBD2 (6 bases). The CDR3 is 14 amino acids. The V and J ends lost 10 bases and 4 bases respectively, with 16 bases between them. Germline-derived CDR1 and CDR2 are MNHEY and SVGAGI. The CDR3 coding sequence is TGTGCCACCCAGGGACGGAGGGGCACCGGGGAGCTGTTTTTT. Amino acids: CATQGRRGTGELFF.